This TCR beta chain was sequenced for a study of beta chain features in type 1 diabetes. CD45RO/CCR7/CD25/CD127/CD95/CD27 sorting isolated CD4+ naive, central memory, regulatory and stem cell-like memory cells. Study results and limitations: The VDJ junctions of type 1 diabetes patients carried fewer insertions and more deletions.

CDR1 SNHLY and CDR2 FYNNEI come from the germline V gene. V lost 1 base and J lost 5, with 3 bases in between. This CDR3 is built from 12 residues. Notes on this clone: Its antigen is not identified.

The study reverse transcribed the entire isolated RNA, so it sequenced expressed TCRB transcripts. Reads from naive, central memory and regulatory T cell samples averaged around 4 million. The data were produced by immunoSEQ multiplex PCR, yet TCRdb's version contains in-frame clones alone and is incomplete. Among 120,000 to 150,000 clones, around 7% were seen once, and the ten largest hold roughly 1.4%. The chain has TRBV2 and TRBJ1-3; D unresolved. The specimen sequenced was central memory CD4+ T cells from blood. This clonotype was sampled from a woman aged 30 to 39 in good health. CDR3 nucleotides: TGTGCCAGCAGTGAAGATAGAAACACCATATATTTT. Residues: CASSEDRNTIYF.